These 4 T cell receptor beta chains originate from one sample sequenced in a study of cytomegalovirus exposure and HLA in healthy donors. The PCR employed 60 Vbeta primers together with 13 Jbeta primers. TCRdb's copy holds only in-frame clones and misses some; the assay was immunoSEQ multiplex PCR. This table holds around 80,000 clones, around 60% found once. The sample was PBMCs. The receptors shown here come from a male donor in good health and CMV-seropositive.

A few counts support this clone. The J gene is TRBJ2-5, the V gene TRBV5-4; TRBD2 aligns across 13 bases. The ends lost 2 bases at V and 5 bases at J; junction bases unmatched: 3. The CDR3 sequence is 15 residues long. Germline CDR1 SGHNT, CDR2 YYREEE (reference sequence). Here the CDR3 reads CASSLRLAGGETQYF. The CDR3 nucleotides read TGTGCCAGCAGCTTACGACTAGCGGGAGGTGAGACCCAGTACTTC.

The table lists this clone with a few counts. The chain links TRBV9 to TRBJ2-7; 7 bases are shared with TRBD1. Germline V lookup: CDR1 SGDLS, CDR2 YYNGEE. The CDR3 runs to 15 residues. With V trimmed by 2 bases and J by 2 bases, 7 bases remained unmatched. The CDR3 region has the DNA TGTGCCAGCAGCGTGGGTCCGGGACAGACCTACGAGCAGTACTTC. Its translation is CASSVGPGQTYEQYF.

The V call is TRBV6-5, the J call TRBJ1-2; TRBD1 might be the D (5 bases). Germline V gene sequence: CDR1 MNHEY, CDR2 SVGAGI. The V end was cut by 8 bases, the J end by 5 bases, with 15 bases between. This CDR3 comprises 13 residues. The CDR3 nucleotides read TGTGCCAGCGTCACAGCCCAGGGTTATGGCTACACCTTC. Its translation: CASVTAQGYGYTF.

Here the CDR3 DNA reads TGTGCCAGCAGCTTGGTTGGCGGGGATGGCTACACCTTC. This gives the protein CASSLVGGDGYTF. The V gene is TRBV5-4, the J gene TRBJ1-2; D is uncertain. V gave up 0 bases and J gave up 6 bases, with 9 bases separating them. CDR1 and CDR2 (germline): SGHNT, YYREEE (reference sequence). The CDR3 loop spans 13 amino acids.